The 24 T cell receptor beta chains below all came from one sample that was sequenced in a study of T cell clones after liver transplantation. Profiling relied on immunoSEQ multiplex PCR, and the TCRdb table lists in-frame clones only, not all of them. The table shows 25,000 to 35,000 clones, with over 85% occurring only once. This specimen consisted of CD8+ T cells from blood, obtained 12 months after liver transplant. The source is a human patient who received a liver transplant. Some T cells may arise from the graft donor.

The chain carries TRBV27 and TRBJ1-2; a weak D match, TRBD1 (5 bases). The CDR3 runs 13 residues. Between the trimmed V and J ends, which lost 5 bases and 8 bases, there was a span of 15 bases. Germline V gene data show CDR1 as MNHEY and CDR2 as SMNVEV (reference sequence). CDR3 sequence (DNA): TGTGCCAGCAGTGCAGCCAGGGCCGACGGCTACACCTTC. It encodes CASSAARADGYTF.

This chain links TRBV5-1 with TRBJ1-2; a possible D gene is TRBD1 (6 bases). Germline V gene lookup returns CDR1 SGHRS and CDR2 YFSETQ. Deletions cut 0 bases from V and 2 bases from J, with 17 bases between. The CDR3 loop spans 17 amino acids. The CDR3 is CASSLVQGMGPNYGYTF. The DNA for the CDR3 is TGCGCCAGCAGCTTGGTGCAGGGGATGGGTCCAAACTATGGCTACACCTTC.

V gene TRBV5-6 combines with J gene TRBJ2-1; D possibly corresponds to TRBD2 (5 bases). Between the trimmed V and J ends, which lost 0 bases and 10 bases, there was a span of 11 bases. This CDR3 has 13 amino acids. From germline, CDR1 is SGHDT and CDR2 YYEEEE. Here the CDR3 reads CASSLGSGREQFF. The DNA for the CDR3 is TGTGCCAGCAGCTTGGGGAGCGGACGAGAGCAGTTCTTC.

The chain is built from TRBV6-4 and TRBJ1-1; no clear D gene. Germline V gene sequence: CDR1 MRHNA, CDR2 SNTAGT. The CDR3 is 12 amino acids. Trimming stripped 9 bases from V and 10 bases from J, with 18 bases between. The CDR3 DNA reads TGTGCCAGAGCTACGGCAACTCCCAGAGCTTTCTTT. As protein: CARATATPRAFF.

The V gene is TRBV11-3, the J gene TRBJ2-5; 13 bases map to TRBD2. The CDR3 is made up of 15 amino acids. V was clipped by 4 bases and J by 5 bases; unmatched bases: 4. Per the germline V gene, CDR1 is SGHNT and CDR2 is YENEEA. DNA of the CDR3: TGTGCCAGCAGCTCCGGACTAGCGGGAGTGGAGACCCAGTACTTC. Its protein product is CASSSGLAGVETQYF.

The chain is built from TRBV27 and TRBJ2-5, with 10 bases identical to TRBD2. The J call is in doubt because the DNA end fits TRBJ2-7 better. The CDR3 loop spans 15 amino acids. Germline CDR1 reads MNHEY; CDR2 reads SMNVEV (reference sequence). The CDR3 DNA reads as TGTGCCAGCAGTGGAACTAGCGGGAAAACCTACGAGCAGTACTTC. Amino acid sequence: CASSGTSGKTYEQYF.

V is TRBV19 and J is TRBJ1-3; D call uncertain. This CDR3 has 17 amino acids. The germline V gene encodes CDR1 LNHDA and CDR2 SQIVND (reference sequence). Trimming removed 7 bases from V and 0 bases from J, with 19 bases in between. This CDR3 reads CASTVQNTKLSGNTIYF. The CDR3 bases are TGTGCCAGTACGGTCCAGAACACCAAACTCTCTGGAAACACCATATATTTT.

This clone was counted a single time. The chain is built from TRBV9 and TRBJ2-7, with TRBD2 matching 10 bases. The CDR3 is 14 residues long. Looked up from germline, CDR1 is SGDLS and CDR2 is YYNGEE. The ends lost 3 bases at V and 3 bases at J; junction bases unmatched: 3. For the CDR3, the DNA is TGTGCCAGCAGCGAACGACTAGCGGGCTACGAGCAGTACTTC. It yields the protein CASSERLAGYEQYF.

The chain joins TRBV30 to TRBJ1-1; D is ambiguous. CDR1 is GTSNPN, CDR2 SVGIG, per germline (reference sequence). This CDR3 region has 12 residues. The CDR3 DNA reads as TGTGCTTGTCTGCAGGTGACCCGTGAAGCTTTCTTT. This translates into CACLQVTREAFF.

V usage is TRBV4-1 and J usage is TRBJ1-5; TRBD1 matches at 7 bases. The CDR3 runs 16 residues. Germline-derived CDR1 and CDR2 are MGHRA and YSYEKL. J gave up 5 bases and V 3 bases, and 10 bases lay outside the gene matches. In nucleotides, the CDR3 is TGCGCCAGCAGCCACTCGGACAGGATGGGCGATCAGCCCCAGCATTTT. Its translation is CASSHSDRMGDQPQHF.

CDR3 in DNA: TGTGCCAGCAGCCTCGGATACGACTCCGCAGCTTTCTTT. This sequence encodes CASSLGYDSAAFF. The J gene is TRBJ1-1, the V gene TRBV5-4; no clear D gene. Germline V gives CDR1 SGHNT, CDR2 YYREEE (reference sequence). The CDR3 sequence is 13 residues long. V lost 4 bases, J lost 10 bases, and 17 bases lay in between.

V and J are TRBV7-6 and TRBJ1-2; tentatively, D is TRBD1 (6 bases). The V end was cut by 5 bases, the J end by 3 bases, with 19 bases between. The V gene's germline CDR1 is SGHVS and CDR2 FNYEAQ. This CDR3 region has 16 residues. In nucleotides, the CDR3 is TGTGCCAGCAGCCAATTACCGGGGGGCGCCGACTATGGCTACACCTTC. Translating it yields CASSQLPGGADYGYTF. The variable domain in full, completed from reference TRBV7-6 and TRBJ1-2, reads GAGVSQSPRYKVTKRGQDVALRCDPISGHVSLYWYRQALGQGPEFLTYFNYEAQQDKSGLPNDRFSAERPEGSISTLTIQRTEQRDSAMYRCASSQLPGGADYGYTFGSGTRLTVV.

The CDR3 DNA follows: TGTGCCAGCAGTTTCCAATCAGGGGATGGATATAATTCACCCCTCCACTTT. Amino acid sequence: CASSFQSGDGYNSPLHF. The chain is built from TRBV27 and TRBJ1-6; D is possibly TRBD1 (6 bases). The CDR3 runs 17 residues. Germline CDR1 MNHEY, CDR2 SMNVEV (reference sequence). Between the trimmed V and J ends, which lost 3 bases and 4 bases, there was a span of 16 bases.

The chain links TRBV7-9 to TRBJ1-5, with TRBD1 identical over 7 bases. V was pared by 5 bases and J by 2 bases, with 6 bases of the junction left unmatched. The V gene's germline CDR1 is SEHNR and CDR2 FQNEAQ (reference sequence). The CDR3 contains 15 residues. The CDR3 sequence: CASSPRGGGNQPQHF. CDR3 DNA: TGTGCCAGCAGCCCTCGAGGGGGCGGCAATCAGCCCCAGCATTTT.

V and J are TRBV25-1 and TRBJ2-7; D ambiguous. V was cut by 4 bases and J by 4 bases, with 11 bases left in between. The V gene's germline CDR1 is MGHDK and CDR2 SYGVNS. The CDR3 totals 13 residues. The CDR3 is CASSGRTKYEQYF. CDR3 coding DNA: TGTGCCAGCAGTGGACGCACAAAATACGAGCAGTACTTC.

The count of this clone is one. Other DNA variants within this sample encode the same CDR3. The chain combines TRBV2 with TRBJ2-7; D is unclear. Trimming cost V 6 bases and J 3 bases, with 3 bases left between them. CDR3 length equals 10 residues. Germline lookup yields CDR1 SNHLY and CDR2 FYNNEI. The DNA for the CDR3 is TGTGCCAGCAGCGGCTACGAGCAGTACTTC. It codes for CASSGYEQYF.

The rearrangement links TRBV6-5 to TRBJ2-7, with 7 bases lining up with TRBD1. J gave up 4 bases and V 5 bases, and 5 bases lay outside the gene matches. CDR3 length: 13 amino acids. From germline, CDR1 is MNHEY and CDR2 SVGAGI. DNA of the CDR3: TGTGCCAGCAGTGGGACAGCCCGTTACGAGCAGTACTTC. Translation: CASSGTARYEQYF.

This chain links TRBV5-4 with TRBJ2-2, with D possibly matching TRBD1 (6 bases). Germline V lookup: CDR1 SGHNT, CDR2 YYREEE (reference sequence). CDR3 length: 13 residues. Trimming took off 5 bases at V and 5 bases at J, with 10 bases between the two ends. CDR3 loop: CASSLTGTGELFF. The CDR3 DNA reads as TGTGCCAGCAGTCTAACAGGGACCGGGGAGCTGTTTTTT.

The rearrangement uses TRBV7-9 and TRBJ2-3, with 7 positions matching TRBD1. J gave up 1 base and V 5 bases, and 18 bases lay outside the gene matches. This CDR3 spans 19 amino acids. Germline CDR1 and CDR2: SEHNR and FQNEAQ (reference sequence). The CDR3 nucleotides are TGTGCCAGCAGCCCACTGAGGGGGACAGATGAGTCCGGCACAGATACGCAGTATTTT. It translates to CASSPLRGTDESGTDTQYF.

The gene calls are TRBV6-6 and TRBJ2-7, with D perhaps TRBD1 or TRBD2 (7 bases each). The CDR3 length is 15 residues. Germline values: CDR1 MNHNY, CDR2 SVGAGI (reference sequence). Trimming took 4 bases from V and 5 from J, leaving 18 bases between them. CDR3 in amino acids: CASSSQGGSFNEQYF. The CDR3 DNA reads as TGTGCCAGCAGTTCCCAGGGGGGGTCCTTCAACGAGCAGTACTTC.

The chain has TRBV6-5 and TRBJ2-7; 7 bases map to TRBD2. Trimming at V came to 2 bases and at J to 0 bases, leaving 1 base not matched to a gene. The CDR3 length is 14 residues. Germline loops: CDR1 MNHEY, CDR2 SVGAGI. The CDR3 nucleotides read TGTGCCAGCAGTTACGGCGGGGGCTCCTACGAGCAGTACTTC. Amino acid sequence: CASSYGGGSYEQYF.

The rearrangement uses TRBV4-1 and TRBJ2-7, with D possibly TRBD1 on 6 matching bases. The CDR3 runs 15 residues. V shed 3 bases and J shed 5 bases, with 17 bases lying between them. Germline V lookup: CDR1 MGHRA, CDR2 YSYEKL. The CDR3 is CASSHSQGFVDEQYF. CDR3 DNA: TGCGCCAGCAGCCACAGCCAGGGGTTCGTCGACGAGCAGTACTTC.

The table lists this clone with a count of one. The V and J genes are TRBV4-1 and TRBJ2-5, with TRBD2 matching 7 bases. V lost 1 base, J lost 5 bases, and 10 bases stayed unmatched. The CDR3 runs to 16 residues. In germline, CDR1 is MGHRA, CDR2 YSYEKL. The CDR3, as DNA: TGCGCCAGCAGCCAAGGCTCGCTCGGGAGGTCTGAGACCCAGTACTTC. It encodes CASSQGSLGRSETQYF.

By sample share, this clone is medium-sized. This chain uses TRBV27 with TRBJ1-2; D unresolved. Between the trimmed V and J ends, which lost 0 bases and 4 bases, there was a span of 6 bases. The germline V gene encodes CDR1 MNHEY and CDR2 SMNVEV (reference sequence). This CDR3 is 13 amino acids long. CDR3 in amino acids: CASSLSAFYGYTF. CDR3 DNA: TGTGCCAGCAGTTTATCAGCATTCTATGGCTACACCTTC.